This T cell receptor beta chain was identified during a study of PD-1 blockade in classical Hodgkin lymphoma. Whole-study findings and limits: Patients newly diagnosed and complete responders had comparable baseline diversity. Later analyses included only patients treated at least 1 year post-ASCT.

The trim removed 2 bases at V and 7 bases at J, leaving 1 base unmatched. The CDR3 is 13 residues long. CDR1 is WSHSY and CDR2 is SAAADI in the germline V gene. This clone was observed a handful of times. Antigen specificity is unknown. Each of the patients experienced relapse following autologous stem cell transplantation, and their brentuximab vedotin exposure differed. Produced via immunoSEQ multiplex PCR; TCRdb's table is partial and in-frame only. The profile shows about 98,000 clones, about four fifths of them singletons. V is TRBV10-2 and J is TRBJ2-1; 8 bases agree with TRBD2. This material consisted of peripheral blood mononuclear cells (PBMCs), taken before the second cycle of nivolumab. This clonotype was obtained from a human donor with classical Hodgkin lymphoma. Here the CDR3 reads CASSEGGRNEQFF. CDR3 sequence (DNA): TGCGCCAGCAGTGAGGGCGGGAGGAATGAGCAGTTCTTC.